This T cell receptor (beta chain) was identified in a study of OX40 agonist ivuxolimab in advanced cancers. Study-level results: Low levels of normalized T-cell clonal expansion also appeared in some nonresponders. Both blood CD4+ and CD8+ T cells showed clonal growth by week 6 at 0.1 to 3.0 mg/kg.

Data came from immunoSEQ multiplex PCR; TCRdb stores just in-frame clones and leaves some out. Among more than 50,000 clones listed, roughly 92% were seen once. On this clone: Its antigen is not known.

Patients with a history of autoimmune disease or on systemic immunosuppression were excluded. The timepoints at which blood was sampled were baseline, cycle 4 day 1, and cycle 7 day 1. Trimming stripped 0 bases from V and 1 base from J, with 10 bases between. This CDR3 region has 15 residues. The germline gives CDR1 SGHKS, CDR2 YYEKEE (reference sequence). The receptor comes from an adult with an advanced solid tumor such as melanoma, head and neck, liver or kidney cancer. The source material was CD4+ or CD8+ T cells sorted from blood, sampled in a trial of the OX40 agonist ivuxolimab. The chain is built from TRBV5-5 and TRBJ1-2, with no clear D. The CDR3 bases are TGTGCCAGCAGCTTGGTGCCAGAAGATAACTATGGCTACACCTTC. Its translation is CASSLVPEDNYGYTF.